This is a list of T cell receptor beta chains from one sample in a study of control samples from healthy donors and cancer patients. Method: immunoSEQ multiplex PCR; TCRdb's copy keeps in-frame clones and lacks some. The table includes 100,000 to 150,000 clones, roughly 91% detected once. The specimen sequenced was PBMCs. These TCRs come from a man aged 45-60 years with head and neck cancer. The CDR3 runs from the conserved cysteine through the conserved F or W. The order of the fields is V gene, J gene, CDR3 protein.

V gene: TRBV9; J gene: TRBJ2-3; CDR3 protein: CASSFSTDTQYF
V gene: TRBV2; J gene: TRBJ2-7; CDR3 protein: CASSDRTYEQYF
V gene: TRBV7-9; J gene: TRBJ1-1; CDR3 protein: CASSLIGTEAFF
V gene: TRBV29-1; J gene: TRBJ2-1; CDR3 protein: CSVEGDGNEQFF
V gene: TRBV18; J gene: TRBJ2-5; CDR3 protein: CASSPYNRDGEETQYF
V gene: TRBV18; J gene: TRBJ2-3; CDR3 protein: CASSSSRGLDTQYF
V gene: TRBV19; J gene: TRBJ1-1; CDR3 protein: CASSIGPQAFF
V gene: TRBV10-3; J gene: TRBJ1-2; CDR3 protein: CAISDPTTDGYTF
V gene: TRBV5-6; J gene: TRBJ2-1; CDR3 protein: CASPPEQGLLGSVQFF
V gene: TRBV4-2; J gene: TRBJ2-3; CDR3 protein: CASSQDGGLATDTQYF
V gene: TRBV20-1; J gene: TRBJ1-2; CDR3 protein: CSARSPYGYTF
V gene: TRBV6-1; J gene: TRBJ1-5; CDR3 protein: CASSAFRQGAGDQPQHF
V gene: TRBV5-4; J gene: TRBJ2-2; CDR3 protein: CASSLISGGTGELFF
V gene: TRBV19; J gene: TRBJ1-6; CDR3 protein: CASRGPSSYNSPLHF
V gene: TRBV18; J gene: TRBJ2-7; CDR3 protein: CASSPLRTGEALEQYF
V gene: TRBV14; J gene: TRBJ2-3; CDR3 protein: CASSHGQPTQYF
V gene: TRBV30; J gene: TRBJ1-4; CDR3 protein: CAWTGIGVATNEKLFF
V gene: TRBV5-1; J gene: TRBJ2-3; CDR3 protein: CASSLVATLKAHQDTQYF
V gene: TRBV28; J gene: TRBJ1-1; CDR3 protein: CASSSPGTLNTEAFF
V gene: TRBV11-2; J gene: TRBJ1-2; CDR3 protein: CASSPTGAGYTF
V gene: TRBV7-2; J gene: TRBJ2-3; CDR3 protein: CASSLGSGGLDTQYF
V gene: TRBV6-5; J gene: TRBJ1-4; CDR3 protein: CASSYYSAGGEKLFF
V gene: TRBV18; J gene: TRBJ2-5; CDR3 protein: CASSGQVSGQETQYF
V gene: TRBV11-2; J gene: TRBJ2-7; CDR3 protein: CASSLVQGPYEQYF
V gene: TRBV6-5; J gene: TRBJ1-5; CDR3 protein: CASSYLGGSNQPQHF
V gene: TRBV5-8; J gene: TRBJ1-5; CDR3 protein: CASRQQVGLQPQHF
V gene: TRBV27; J gene: TRBJ2-7; CDR3 protein: CASRLRQVTYEQYF
V gene: TRBV14; J gene: TRBJ2-6; CDR3 protein: CASSQDLGSSGANVLTF
V gene: TRBV30; J gene: TRBJ2-3; CDR3 protein: CAWREKSGGFRPQYF
V gene: TRBV7-6; J gene: TRBJ2-5; CDR3 protein: CASSRGGASGRRTQYF
V gene: TRBV5-4; J gene: TRBJ2-7; CDR3 protein: CASSLGGLAGISYEQYF
V gene: TRBV5-1; J gene: TRBJ1-2; CDR3 protein: CASSLEAPGSLHYGYTF
V gene: TRBV3-1/TRBV3-2; J gene: TRBJ2-7; CDR3 protein: CASSHRRPGVQYF
V gene: TRBV18; J gene: TRBJ1-3; CDR3 protein: CASSQDRVGNTIYF
V gene: TRBV6-6; J gene: TRBJ2-6; CDR3 protein: CAARDRASSGANVLTF
V gene: TRBV10-1; J gene: TRBJ1-2; CDR3 protein: CASSRQGINYGYTF
V gene: TRBV4-2; J gene: TRBJ1-4; CDR3 protein: CASSQDRGVEKLFF
V gene: TRBV5-1; J gene: TRBJ1-1; CDR3 protein: CASSLTKSTVIHTEAFF
V gene: TRBV7-2; J gene: TRBJ1-2; CDR3 protein: CASRDRGTDYGYTF
V gene: TRBV27; J gene: TRBJ2-1; CDR3 protein: CASRQAGNEQFF
V gene: TRBV14; J gene: TRBJ2-2; CDR3 protein: CASSQDLNTGELFF
V gene: TRBV29-1; J gene: TRBJ2-3; CDR3 protein: CSVAFEGATTDTQYF
V gene: TRBV7-2; J gene: TRBJ2-7; CDR3 protein: CASSLSVRYEQYF
V gene: TRBV12-1; J gene: TRBJ2-1; CDR3 protein: CASSWHNRGIEYNEQFF
V gene: TRBV7-3; J gene: TRBJ2-7; CDR3 protein: CASSPQGADRATQYF
V gene: TRBV11-2; J gene: TRBJ1-1; CDR3 protein: CASSSTRTGRTEAFF
V gene: TRBV5-6; J gene: TRBJ2-7; CDR3 protein: CASSLGSPHYEQYF
V gene: TRBV10-3; J gene: TRBJ2-7; CDR3 protein: CAISEHVYEQYF
V gene: TRBV7-9; J gene: TRBJ2-7; CDR3 protein: CASSPTGIYEQYF
V gene: TRBV4-3; J gene: TRBJ1-5; CDR3 protein: CASSQGTSNQPQHF
V gene: TRBV5-1; J gene: TRBJ1-6; CDR3 protein: CASSLAGAAYNSPLHF